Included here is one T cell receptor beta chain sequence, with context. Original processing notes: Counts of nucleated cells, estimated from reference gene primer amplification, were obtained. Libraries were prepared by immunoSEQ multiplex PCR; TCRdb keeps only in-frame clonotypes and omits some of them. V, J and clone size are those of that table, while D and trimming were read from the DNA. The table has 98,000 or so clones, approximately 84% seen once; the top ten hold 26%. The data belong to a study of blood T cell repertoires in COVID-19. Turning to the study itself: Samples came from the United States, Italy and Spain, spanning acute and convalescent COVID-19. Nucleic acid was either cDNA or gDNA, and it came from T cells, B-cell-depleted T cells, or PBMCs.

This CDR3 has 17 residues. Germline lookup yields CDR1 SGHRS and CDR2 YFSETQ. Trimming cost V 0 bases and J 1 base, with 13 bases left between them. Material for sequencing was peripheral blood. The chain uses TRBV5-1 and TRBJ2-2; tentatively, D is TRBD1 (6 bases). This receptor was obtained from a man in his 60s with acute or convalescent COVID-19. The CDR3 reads CASSLVPTGQNTGELFF. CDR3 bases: TGCGCCAGCAGCTTGGTTCCGACAGGACAGAACACCGGGGAGCTGTTTTTT. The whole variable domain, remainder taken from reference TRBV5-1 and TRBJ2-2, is KAGVTQTPRYLIKTRGQQVTLSCSPISGHRSVSWYQQTPGQGLQFLFEYFSETQRNKGNFPGRFSGRQFSNSRSEMNVSTLELGDSALYLCASSLVPTGQNTGELFFGEGSRLTVL.